This TCR beta chain appears in the sequencing data of a study of blood T cell repertoires in COVID-19. Study context: Donors in the United States, Italy and Spain gave samples during acute or convalescent COVID-19. Sources were T cells, B-cell-depleted T cells, or PBMCs; the material itself was cDNA or gDNA.

CDR3 length: 15 amino acids. CDR1 and CDR2 (germline): KGHSH, LQKENI. V lost 4 bases and J 0 bases, leaving 12 bases between the germline ends. Authors' processing steps: Estimates of nucleated cell counts were drawn from the amplification of reference gene primers. Measured with immunoSEQ multiplex PCR; TCRdb has only the in-frame clones, and not every one. V, J and clone size derive from that table, while D and trimming were established from the DNA sequence. Of about 110,000 clones detected, 88% appear once; the ten largest clones hold 3% to 4%. This chain joins TRBV18 and TRBJ1-1, with a weak D call TRBD1 (5 bases). Specimen: peripheral blood. This TCR was recovered from a woman between 45 and 65 years old with acute or convalescent COVID-19. The CDR3 DNA reads as TGTGCCAGCTCACTCCCCGGGGGGTTGAACACTGAAGCTTTCTTT. Translation gives CASSLPGGLNTEAFF.